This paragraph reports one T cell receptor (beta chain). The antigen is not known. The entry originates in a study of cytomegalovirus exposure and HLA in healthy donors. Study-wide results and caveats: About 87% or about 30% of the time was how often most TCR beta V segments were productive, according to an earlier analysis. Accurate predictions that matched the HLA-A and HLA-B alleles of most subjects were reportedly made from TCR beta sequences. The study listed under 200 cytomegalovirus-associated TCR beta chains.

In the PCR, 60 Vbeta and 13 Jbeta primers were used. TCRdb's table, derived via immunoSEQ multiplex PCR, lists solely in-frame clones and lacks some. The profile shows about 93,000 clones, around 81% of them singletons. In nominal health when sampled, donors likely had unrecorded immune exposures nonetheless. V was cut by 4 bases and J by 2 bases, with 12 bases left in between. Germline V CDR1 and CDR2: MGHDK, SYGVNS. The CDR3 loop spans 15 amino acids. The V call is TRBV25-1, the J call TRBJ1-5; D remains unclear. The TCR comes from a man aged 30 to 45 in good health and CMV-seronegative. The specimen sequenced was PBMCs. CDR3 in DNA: TGTGCCAGCAGTGGGCGGGGATTCGGCAATCAGCCCCAGCATTTT. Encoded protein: CASSGRGFGNQPQHF.